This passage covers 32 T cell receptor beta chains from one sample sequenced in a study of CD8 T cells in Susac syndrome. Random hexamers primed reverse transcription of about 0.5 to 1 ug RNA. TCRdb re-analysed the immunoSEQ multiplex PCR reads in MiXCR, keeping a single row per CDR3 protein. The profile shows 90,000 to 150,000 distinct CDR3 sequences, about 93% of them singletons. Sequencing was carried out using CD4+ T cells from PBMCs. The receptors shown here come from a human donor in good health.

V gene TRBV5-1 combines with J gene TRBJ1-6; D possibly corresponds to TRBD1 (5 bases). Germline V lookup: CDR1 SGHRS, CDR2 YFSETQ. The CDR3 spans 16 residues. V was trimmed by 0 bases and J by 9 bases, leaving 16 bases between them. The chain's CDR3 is CASSLAPGRVGSPLHF. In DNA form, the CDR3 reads TGCGCCAGCAGCTTGGCCCCAGGGCGAGTCGGTTCACCCCTCCACTTT.

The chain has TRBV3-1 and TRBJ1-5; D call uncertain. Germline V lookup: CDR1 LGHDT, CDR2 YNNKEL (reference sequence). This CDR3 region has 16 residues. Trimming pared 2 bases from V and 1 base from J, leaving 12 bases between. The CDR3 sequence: CASSQSAGPSNQPQHF. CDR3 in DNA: TGTGCCAGCAGCCAATCAGCGGGTCCCAGCAATCAGCCCCAGCATTTT.

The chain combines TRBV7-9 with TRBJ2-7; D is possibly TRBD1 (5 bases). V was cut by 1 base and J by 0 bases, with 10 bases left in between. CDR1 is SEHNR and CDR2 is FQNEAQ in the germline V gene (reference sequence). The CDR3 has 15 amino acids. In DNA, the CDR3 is TGTGCCAGCAGCTTAGATCCAGGGAACTCCTACGAGCAGTACTTC. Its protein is CASSLDPGNSYEQYF.

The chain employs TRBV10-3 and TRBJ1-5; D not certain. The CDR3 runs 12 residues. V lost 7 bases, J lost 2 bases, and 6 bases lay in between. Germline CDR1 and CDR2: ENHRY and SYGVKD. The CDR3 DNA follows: TGTGCCATCACTGATGGCAATCAGCCCCAGCATTTT. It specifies CAITDGNQPQHF.

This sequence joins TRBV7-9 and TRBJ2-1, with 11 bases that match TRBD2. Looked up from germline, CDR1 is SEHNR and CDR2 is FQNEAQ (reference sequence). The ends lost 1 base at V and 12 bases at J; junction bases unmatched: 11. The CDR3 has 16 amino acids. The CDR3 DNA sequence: TGTGCCAGCAGCTTAGGCGCGGCTAGCGGGAGGCCGTCGCAGTTCTTC. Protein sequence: CASSLGAASGRPSQFF.

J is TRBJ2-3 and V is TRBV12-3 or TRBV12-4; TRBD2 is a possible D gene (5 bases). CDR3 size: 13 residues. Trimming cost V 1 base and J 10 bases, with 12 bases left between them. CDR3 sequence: CASSLGLAPSQYF. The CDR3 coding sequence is TGTGCCAGCAGTTTAGGGCTAGCCCCTTCGCAGTATTTT.

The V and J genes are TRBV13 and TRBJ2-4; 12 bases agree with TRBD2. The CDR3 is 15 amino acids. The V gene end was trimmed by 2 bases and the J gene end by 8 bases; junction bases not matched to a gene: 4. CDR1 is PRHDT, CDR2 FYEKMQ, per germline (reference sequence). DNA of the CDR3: TGTGCCAGCAGCTTAATGGCTAGCGGGAGGGACATTCAGTACTTC. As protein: CASSLMASGRDIQYF.

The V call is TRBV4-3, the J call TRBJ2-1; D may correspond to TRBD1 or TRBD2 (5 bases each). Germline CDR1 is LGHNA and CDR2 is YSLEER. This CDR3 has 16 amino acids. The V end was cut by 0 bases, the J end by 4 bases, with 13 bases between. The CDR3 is CASSQDMRGGYNEQFF. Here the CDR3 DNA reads TGCGCCAGCAGCCAAGATATGAGGGGCGGGTACAATGAGCAGTTCTTC.

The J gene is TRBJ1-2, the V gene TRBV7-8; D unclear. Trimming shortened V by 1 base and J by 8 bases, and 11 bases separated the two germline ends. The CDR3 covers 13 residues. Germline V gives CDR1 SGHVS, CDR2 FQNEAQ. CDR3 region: CASSLENLRGYTF. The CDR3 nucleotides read TGTGCCAGCAGCTTAGAAAACCTAAGGGGCTACACCTTC.

CDR3 bases: TGTGCCTGGAGAAGAGGGACAGGCGGGGGTCAGCCCCAGCATTTT. Amino acid sequence: CAWRRGTGGGQPQHF. The V call is TRBV30, the J call TRBJ1-5, with TRBD1 matching 8 bases. V was pared by 3 bases and J by 6 bases, with 10 bases of the junction left unmatched. The CDR3 length is 15 residues. Germline loops: CDR1 GTSNPN, CDR2 SVGIG (reference sequence).

CDR3 loop: CASRGSSGNSPLHF. CDR3 bases: TGTGCCAGCAGAGGGTCTTCTGGGAATTCACCCCTCCACTTT. V gene TRBV6-2 or TRBV6-3 combines with J gene TRBJ1-6; D unclear. Germline V gene sequence: CDR1 MNHEY, CDR2 SVGEGT. V was clipped by 6 bases and J by 7 bases, with 13 bases between them. This CDR3 spans 14 amino acids.

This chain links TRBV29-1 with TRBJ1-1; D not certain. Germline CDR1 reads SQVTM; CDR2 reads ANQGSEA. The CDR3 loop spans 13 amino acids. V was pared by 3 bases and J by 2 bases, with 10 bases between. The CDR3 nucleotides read TGCAGCGTTGATCCCGTTGGTAACACTGAAGCTTTCTTT. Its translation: CSVDPVGNTEAFF.

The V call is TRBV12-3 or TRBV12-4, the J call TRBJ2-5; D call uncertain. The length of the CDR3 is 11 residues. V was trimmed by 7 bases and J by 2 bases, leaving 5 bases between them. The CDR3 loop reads CASKLQETQYF. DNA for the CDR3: TGTGCCAGCAAACTGCAAGAGACCCAGTACTTC.

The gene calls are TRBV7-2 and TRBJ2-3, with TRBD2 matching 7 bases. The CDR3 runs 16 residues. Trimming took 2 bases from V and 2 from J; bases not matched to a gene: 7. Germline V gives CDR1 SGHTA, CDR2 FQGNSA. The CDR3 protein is CASSLFGGGVTDTQYF. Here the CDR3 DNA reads TGTGCCAGCAGCTTATTTGGGGGGGGAGTCACAGATACGCAGTATTTT.

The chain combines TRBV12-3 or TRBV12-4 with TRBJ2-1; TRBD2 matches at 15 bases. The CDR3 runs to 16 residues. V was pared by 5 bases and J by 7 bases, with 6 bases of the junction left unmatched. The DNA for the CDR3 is TGTGCCAGCAGTCCTATCGGGACTAGCGGGGGGAATGAGCAGTTCTTC. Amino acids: CASSPIGTSGGNEQFF.

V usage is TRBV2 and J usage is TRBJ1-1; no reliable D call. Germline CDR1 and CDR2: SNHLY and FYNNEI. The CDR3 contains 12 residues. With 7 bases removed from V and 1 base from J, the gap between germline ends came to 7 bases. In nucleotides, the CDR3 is TGTGCCAGCACAGACGGGAACACTGAAGCTTTCTTT. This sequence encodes CASTDGNTEAFF.

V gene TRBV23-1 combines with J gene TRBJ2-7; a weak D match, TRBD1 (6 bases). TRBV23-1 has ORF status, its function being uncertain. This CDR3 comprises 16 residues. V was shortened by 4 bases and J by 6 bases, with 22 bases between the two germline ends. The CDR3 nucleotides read TGCGCCAGCAGTCTTTCGACAGGTATTCCACGCGTCGAGCAGTACTTC. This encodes CASSLSTGIPRVEQYF.

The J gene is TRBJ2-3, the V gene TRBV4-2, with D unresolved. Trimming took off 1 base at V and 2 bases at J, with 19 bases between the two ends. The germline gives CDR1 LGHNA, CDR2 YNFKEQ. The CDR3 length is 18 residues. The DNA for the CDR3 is TGTGCCAGCAGCCAAGGTGTGAGGCAAGGCCGGTACACAGATACGCAGTATTTT. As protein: CASSQGVRQGRYTDTQYF.

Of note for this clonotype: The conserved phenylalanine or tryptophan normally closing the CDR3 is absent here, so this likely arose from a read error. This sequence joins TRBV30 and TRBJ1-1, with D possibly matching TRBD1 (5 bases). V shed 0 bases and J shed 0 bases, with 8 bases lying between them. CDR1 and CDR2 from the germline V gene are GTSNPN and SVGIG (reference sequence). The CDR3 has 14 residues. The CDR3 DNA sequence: TGTGCCTGGAGTGTATCAGGGATGAACACTGAAGCTTTCCTT. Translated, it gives CAWSVSGMNTEAFL.

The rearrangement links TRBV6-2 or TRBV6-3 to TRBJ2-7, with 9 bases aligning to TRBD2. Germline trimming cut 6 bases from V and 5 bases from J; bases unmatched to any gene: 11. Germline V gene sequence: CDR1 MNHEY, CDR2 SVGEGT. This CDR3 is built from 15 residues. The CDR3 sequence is CASSRRTSVEHEQYF. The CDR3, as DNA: TGTGCCAGCAGCCGAAGGACTAGCGTGGAACACGAGCAGTACTTC.

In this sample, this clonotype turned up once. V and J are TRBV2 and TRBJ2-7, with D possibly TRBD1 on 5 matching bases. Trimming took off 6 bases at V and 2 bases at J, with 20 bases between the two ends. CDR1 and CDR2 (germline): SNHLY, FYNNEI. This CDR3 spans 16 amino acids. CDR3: CASRGGTGSQTYEQYF. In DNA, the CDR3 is TGTGCCAGCAGGGGTGGAACAGGTTCCCAGACCTACGAGCAGTACTTC.

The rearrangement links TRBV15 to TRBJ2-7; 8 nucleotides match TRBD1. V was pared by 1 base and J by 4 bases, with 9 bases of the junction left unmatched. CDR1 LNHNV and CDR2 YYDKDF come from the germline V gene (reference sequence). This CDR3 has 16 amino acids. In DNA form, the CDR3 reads TGTGCCACCAGCAGAGCGGACAGGGCTGGGGGTTACGAGCAGTACTTC. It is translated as CATSRADRAGGYEQYF.

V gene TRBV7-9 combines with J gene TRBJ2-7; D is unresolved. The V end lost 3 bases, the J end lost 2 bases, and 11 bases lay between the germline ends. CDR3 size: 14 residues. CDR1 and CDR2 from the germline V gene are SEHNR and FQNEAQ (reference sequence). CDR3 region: CASSFGPVTYEQYF. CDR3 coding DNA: TGTGCCAGCAGCTTTGGTCCCGTCACCTACGAGCAGTACTTC.

The chain's CDR3 is CASTRRTGGSYYGYTF. The CDR3 coding sequence is TGTGCCAGCACCCGCCGGACAGGGGGTTCATACTATGGCTACACCTTC. J is TRBJ1-2 and V is TRBV6-1, with 10 bases matching TRBD1. Germline assignment: CDR1 MNHNS and CDR2 SASEGT. The CDR3 consists of 16 residues. V was pared by 7 bases and J by 3 bases, with 11 bases of the junction left unmatched.

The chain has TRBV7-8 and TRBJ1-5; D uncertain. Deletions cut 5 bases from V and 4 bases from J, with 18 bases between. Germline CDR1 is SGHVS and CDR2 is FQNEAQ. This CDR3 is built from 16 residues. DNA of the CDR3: TGTGCCAGCAGCCCCCGCTGGAGGCAAAATAATCAGCCCCAGCATTTT. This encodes CASSPRWRQNNQPQHF.

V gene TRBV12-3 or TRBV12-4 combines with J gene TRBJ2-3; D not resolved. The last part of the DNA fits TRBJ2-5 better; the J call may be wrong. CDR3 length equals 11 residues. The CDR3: CASSLGGTQYF. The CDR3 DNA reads TGTGCCAGCAGTTTAGGGGGAACCCAGTACTTC.

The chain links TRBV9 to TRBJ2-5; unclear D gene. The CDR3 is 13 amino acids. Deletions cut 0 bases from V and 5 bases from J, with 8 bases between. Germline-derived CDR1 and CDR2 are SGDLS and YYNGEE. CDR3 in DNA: TGTGCCAGCAGCGTAGGACCCGTGGAGACCCAGTACTTC. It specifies CASSVGPVETQYF. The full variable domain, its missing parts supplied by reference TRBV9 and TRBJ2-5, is DSGVTQTPKHLITATGQRVTLRCSPRSGDLSVYWYQQSLDQGLQFLIQYYNGEERAKGNILERFSAQQFPDLHSELNLSSLELGDSALYFCASSVGPVETQYFGPGTRLLVL.

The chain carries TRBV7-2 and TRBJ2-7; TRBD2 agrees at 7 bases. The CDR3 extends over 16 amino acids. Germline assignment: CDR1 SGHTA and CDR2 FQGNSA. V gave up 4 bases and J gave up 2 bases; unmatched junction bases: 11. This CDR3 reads CASSSRGGSVTYEQYF. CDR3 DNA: TGTGCCAGCAGCTCAAGGGGAGGGAGCGTAACCTACGAGCAGTACTTC.

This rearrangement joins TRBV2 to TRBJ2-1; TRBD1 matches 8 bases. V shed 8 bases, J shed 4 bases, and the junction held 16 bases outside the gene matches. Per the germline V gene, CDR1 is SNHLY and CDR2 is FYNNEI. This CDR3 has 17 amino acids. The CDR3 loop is CASEVGQGARGYNEQFF. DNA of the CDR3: TGTGCCAGCGAGGTGGGGCAGGGGGCTAGAGGGTACAATGAGCAGTTCTTC.

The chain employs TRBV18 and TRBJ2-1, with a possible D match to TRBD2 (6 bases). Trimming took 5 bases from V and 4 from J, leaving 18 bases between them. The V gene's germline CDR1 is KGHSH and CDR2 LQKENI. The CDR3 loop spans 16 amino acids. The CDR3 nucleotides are TGTGCCAGCTCATCGGGAACGGGAGTCCTATACAATGAGCAGTTCTTC. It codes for CASSSGTGVLYNEQFF.

Here the CDR3 DNA reads TGTGCCAGCAGCTCCATGACAGATAATCAGCCCCAGCATTTT. Translated, it gives CASSSMTDNQPQHF. The gene calls are TRBV7-9 and TRBJ1-5; TRBD1 might be the D (5 bases). The CDR3 is made up of 14 amino acids. CDR1 SEHNR and CDR2 FQNEAQ come from the germline V gene (reference sequence). The germline V and J ends were trimmed by 4 bases and 4 bases, with 11 bases remaining between them.

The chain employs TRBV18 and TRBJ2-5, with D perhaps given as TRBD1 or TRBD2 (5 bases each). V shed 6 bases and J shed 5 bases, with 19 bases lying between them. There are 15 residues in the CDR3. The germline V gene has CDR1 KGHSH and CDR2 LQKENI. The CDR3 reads CASSPRRDSGETQYF. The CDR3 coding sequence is TGTGCCAGCTCGCCAAGACGGGATTCAGGGGAGACCCAGTACTTC.